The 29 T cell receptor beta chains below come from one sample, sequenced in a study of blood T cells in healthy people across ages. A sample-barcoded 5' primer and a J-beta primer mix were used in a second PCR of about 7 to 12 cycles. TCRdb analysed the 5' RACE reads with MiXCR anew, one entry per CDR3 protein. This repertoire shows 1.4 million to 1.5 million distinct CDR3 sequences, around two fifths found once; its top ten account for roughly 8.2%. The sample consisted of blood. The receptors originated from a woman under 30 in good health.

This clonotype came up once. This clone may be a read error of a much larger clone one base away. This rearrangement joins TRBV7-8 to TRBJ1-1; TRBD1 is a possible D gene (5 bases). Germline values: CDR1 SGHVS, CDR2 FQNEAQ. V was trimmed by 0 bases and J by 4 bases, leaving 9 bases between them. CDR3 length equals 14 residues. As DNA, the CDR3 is TGTGCCAGCAGCTTAGCCTGGGGGAGCACTGAAGCTTTCTTT. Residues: CASSLAWGSTEAFF.

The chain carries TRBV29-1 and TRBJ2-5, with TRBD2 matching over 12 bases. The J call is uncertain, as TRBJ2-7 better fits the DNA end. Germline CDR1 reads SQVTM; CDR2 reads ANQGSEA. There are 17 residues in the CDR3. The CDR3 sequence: CSVRRLAGVEVGYEQYF. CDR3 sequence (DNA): TGCAGCGTAAGACGACTAGCGGGAGTTGAAGTGGGATACGAGCAGTACTTC.

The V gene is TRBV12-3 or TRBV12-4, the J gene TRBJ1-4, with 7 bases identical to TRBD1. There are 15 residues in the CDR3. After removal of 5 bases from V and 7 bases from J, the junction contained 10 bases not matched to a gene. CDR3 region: CASSPRQGWGEKLFF. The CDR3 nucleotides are TGTGCCAGCAGTCCTAGACAGGGTTGGGGTGAAAAACTGTTTTTT.

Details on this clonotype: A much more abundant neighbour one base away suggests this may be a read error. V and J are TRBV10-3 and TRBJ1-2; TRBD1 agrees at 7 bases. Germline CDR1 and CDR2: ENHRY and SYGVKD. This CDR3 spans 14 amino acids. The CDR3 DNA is TGTGCCATATCCCCTGGGGACAGTAACTATGACTACACCTTC. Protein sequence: CAISPGDSNYDYTF.

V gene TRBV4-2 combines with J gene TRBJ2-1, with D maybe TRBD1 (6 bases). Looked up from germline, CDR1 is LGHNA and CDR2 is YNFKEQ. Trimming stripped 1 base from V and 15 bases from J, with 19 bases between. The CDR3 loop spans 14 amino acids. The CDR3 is CASSQVGAVKSPFF. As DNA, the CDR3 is TGTGCCAGCAGCCAAGTGGGGGCCGTTAAGTCCCCGTTCTTC.

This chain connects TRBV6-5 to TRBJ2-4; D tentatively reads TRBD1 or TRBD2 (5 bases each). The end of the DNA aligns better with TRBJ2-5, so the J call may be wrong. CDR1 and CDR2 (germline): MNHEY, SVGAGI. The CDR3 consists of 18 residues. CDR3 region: CASSYSRGERPDQKTQYF. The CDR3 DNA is TGTGCCAGCAGTTACTCGAGGGGAGAACGGCCGGATCAAAAGACCCAGTACTTC.

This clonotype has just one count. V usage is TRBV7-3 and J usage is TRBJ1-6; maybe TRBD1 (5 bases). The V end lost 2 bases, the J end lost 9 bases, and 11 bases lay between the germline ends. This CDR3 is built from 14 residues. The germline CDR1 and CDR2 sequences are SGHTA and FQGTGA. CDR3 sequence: CASSLGGYASPLHF. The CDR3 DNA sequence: TGTGCCAGCAGCTTAGGGGGGTACGCTTCACCCCTCCACTTT. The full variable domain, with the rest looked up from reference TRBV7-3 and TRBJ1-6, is GAGVSQTPSNKVTEKGKYVELRCDPISGHTALYWYRQSLGQGPEFLIYFQGTGAADDSGLPNDRFFAVRPEGSVSTLKIQRTERGDSAVYLCASSLGGYASPLHFGNGTRLTVT.

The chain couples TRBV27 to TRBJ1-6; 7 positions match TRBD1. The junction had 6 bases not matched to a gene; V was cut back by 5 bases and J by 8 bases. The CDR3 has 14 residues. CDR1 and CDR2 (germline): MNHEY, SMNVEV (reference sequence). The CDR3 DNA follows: TGTGCCAGCAGTCCCCGACAGGGTTATTCACCCCTCCACTTT. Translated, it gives CASSPRQGYSPLHF.

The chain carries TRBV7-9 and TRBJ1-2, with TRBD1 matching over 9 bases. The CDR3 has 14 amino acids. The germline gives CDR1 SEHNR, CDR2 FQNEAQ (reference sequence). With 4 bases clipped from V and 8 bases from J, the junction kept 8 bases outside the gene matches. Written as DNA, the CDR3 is TGTGCCAGCAGCTCGGGGACAGGGTTTAAAGGCTACACCTTC. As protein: CASSSGTGFKGYTF.

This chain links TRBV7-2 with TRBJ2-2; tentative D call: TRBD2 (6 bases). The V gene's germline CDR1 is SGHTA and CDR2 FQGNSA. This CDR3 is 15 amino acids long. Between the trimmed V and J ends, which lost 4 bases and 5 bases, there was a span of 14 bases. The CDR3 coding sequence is TGTGCCAGCAGCTATTCAGGCGGGGCTACCGGGGAGCTGTTTTTT. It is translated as CASSYSGGATGELFF.

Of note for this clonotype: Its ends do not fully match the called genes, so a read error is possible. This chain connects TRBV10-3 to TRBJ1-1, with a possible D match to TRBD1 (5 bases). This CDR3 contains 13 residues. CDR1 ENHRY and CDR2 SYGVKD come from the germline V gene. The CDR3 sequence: CVISGGENTEAFF. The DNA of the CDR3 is TGTGTCATCAGTGGGGGGGAGAACACTGAGGCTTTCTTT.

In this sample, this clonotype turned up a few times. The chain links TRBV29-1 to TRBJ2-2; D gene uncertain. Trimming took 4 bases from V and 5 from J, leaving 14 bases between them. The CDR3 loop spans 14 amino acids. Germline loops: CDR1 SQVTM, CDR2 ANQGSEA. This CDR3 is CSVAGAVETGELFF. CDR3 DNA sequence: TGCAGCGTTGCGGGTGCAGTGGAGACCGGGGAGCTGTTTTTT.

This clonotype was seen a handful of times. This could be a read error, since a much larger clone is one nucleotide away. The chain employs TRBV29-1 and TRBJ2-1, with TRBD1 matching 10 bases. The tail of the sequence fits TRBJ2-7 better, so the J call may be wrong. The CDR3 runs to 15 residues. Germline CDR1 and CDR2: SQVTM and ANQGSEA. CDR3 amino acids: CSAGKGQGTYNEQYF. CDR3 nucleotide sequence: TGCAGCGCTGGAAAGGGACAGGGGACCTACAATGAGCAGTACTTC.

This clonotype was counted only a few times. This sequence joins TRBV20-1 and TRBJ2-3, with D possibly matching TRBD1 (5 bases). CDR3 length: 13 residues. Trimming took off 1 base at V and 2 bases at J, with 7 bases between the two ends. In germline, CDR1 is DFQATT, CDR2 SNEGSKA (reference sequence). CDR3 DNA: TGCAGTGCTAGAGCTGGGGCCACAGATACGCAGTATTTT. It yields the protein CSARAGATDTQYF.

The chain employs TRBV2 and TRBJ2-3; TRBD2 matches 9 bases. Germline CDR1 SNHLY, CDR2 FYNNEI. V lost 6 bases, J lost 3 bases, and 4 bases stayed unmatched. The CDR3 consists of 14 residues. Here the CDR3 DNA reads TGTGCCAGCAGGGAGACTAGCGGAACAGATACGCAGTATTTT. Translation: CASRETSGTDTQYF.

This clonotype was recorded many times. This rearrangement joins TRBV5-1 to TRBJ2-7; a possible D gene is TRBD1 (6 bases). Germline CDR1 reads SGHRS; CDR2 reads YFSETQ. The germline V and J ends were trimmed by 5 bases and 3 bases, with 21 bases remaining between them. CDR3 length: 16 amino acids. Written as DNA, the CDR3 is TGCGCCAGCAGAATCTCCGCAGGGACATCGTTCTACGAGCAGTACTTC. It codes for CASRISAGTSFYEQYF.

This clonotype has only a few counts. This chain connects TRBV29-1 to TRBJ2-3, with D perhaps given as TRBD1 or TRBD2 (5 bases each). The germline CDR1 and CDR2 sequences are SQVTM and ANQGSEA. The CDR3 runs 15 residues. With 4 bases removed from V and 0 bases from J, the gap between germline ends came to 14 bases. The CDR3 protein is CSVAIGTASTDTQYF. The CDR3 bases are TGCAGCGTTGCAATAGGGACGGCAAGCACAGATACGCAGTATTTT.

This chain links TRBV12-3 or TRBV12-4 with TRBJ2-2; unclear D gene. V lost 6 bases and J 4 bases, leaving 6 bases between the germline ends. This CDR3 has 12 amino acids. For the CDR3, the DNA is TGTGCCAGCAGGGCAACCACCGGGGAGCTGTTTTTT. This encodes CASRATTGELFF.

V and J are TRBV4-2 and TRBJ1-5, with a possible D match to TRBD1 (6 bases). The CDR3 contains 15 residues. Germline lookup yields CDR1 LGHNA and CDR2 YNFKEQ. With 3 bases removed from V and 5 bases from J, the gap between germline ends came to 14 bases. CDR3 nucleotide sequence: TGTGCCAGCAGCCATTGGGGGCATGGGGATCAGCCCCAGCATTTT. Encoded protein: CASSHWGHGDQPQHF.

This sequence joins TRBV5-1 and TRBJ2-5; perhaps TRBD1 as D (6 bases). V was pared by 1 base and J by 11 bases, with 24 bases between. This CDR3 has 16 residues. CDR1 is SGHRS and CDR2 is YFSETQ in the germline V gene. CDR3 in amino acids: CASSLPGDGPYAEQYF. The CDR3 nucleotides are TGCGCCAGCAGCTTGCCAGGGGACGGCCCATACGCTGAGCAGTACTTC.

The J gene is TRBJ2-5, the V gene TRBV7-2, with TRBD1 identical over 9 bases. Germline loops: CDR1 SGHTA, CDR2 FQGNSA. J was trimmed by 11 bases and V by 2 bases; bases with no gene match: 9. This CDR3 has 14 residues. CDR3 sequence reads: CASSLRTGDHEQYF. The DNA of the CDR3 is TGTGCCAGCAGCTTACGGACAGGGGACCATGAGCAGTACTTC. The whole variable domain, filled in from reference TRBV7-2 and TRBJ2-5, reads GAGVSQSPSNKVTEKGKDVELRCDPISGHTALYWYRQSLGQGLEFLIYFQGNSAPDKSGLPSDRFSAERTGGSVSTLTIQRTQQEDSAVYLCASSLRTGDHEQYFGPGTRLLVL.

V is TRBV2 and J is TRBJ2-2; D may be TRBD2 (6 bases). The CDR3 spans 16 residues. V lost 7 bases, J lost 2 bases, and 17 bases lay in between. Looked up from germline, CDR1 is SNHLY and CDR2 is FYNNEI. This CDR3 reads CASKPGPSENTGELFF. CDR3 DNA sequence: TGTGCCAGCAAGCCAGGCCCTAGCGAAAACACCGGGGAGCTGTTTTTT. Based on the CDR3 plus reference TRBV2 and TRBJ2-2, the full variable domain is EPEVTQTPSHQVTQMGQEVILRCVPISNHLYFYWYRQILGQKVEFLVSFYNNEISEKSEIFDDQFSVERPDGSNFTLKIRSTKLEDSAMYFCASKPGPSENTGELFFGEGSRLTVL.

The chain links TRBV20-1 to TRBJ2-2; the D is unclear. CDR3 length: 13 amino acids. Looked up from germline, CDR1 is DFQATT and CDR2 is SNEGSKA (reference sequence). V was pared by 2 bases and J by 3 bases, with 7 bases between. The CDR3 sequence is CSARSRDTGELFF. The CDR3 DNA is TGCAGTGCTAGATCACGGGACACCGGGGAGCTGTTTTTT.

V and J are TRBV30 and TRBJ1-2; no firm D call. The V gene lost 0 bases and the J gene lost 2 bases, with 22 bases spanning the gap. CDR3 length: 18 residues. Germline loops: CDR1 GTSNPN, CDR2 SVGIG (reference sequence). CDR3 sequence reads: CAWSVSRKTANRNYGYTF. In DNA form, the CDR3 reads TGTGCCTGGAGTGTTTCAAGGAAAACGGCTAATAGAAACTATGGCTACACCTTC. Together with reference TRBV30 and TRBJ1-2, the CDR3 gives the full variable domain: SQTIHQWPATLVQPVGSPLSLECTVEGTSNPNLYWYRQAAGRGLQLLFYSVGIGQISSEVPQNLSASRPQDRQFILSSKKLLLSDSGFYLCAWSVSRKTANRNYGYTFGSGTRLTVV.

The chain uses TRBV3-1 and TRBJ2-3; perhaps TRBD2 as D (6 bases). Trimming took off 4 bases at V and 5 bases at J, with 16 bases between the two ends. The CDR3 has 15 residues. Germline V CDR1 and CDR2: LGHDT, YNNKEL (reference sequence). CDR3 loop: CASSLASAGGDTQYF. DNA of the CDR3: TGTGCCAGCAGCCTCGCTAGCGCCGGGGGAGATACGCAGTATTTT.

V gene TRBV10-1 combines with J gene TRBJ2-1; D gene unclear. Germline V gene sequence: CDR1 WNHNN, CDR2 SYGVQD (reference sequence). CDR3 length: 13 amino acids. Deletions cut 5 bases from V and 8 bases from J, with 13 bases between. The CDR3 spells CASSKQLADEQFF. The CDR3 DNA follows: TGCGCCAGCAGTAAGCAACTGGCGGATGAGCAGTTCTTC.

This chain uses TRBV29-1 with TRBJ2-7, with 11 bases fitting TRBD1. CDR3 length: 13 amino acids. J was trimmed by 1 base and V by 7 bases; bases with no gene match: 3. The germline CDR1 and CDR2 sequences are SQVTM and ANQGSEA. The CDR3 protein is CSGGQGASYEQYF. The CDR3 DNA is TGCAGCGGTGGACAGGGGGCATCCTACGAGCAGTACTTC.

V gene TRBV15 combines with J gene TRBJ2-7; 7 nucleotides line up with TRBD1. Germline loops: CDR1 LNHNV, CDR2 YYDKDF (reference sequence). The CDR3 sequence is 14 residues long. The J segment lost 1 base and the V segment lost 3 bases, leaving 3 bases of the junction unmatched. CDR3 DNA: TGTGCCACCAGCAGTCGACAGGGTTCCTACGAGCAGTACTTC. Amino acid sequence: CATSSRQGSYEQYF.

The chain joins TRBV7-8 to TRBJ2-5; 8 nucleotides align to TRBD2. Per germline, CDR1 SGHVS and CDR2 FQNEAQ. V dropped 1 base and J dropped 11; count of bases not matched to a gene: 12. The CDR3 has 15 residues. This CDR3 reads CASSLVAGINNEQYF. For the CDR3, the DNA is TGTGCCAGCAGCTTAGTAGCGGGGATTAACAATGAGCAGTACTTC.